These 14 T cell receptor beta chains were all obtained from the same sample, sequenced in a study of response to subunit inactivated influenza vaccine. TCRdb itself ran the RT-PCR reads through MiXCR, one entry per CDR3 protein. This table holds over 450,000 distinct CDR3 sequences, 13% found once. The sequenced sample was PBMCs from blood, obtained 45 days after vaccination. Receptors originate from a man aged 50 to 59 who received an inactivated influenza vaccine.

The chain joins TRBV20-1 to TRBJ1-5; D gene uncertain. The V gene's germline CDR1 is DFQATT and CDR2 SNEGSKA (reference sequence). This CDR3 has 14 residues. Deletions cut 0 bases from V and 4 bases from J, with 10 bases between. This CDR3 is CSARDGSENQPQHF. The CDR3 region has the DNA TGCAGTGCTAGAGATGGGTCAGAGAATCAGCCCCAGCATTTT.

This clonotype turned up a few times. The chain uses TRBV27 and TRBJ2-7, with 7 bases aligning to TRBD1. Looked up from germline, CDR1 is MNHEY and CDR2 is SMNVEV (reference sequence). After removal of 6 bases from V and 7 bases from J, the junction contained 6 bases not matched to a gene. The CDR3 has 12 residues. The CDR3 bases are TGTGCCAGCAGCCTAAGGGGGCAAGAGCAGTACTTC. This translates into CASSLRGQEQYF.

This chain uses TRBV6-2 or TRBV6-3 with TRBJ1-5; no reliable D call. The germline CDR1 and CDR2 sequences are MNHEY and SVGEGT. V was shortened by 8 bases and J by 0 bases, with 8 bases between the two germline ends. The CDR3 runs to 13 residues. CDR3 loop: CASQQSSNQPQHF. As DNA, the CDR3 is TGTGCCAGCCAGCAAAGTAGCAATCAGCCCCAGCATTTT.

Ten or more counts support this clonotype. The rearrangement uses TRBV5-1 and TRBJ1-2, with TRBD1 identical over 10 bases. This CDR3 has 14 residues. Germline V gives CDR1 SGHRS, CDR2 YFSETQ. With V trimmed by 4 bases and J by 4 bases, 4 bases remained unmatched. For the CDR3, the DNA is TGCGCCAGCAGCCCCCGGGACAGGGGCTATGGCTACACCTTC. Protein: CASSPRDRGYGYTF.

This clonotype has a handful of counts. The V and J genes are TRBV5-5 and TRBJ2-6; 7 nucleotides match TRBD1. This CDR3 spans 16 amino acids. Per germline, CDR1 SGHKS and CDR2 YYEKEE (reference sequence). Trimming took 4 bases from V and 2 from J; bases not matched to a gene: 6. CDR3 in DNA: TGTGCCAGCAGCCACACAGGGGTCACTGGGGCCAACGTCCTGACTTTC. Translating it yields CASSHTGVTGANVLTF.

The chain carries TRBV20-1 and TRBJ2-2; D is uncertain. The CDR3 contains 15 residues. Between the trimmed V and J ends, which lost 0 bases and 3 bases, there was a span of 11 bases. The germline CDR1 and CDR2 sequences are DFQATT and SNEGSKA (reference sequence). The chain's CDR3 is CSARDLGTYTGELFF. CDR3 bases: TGCAGTGCTAGAGATCTCGGCACCTACACCGGGGAGCTGTTTTTT.

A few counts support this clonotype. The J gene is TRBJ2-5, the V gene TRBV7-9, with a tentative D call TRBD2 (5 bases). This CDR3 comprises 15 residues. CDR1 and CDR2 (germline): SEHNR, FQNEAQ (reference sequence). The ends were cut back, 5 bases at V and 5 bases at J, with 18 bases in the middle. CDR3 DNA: TGTGCCAGCAGCCTGCAAGGGAGAGGTGGGGAGACCCAGTACTTC. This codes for CASSLQGRGGETQYF.

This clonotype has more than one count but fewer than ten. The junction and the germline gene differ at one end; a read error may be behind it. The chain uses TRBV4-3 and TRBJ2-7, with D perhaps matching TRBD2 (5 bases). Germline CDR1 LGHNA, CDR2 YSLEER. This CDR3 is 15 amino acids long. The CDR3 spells CASCQDTTSSYEQYF. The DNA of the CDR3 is TGCGCCAGCTGCCAAGATACAACTAGCTCCTACGAGCAGTACTTC.

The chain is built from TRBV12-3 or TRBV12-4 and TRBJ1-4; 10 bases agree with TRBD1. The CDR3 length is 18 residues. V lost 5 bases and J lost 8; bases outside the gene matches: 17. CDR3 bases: TGTGCCAGCAGTGAGGGACAGGGGAGTACTGGGAATGAAGAAAAACTGTTTTTT. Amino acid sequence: CASSEGQGSTGNEEKLFF.

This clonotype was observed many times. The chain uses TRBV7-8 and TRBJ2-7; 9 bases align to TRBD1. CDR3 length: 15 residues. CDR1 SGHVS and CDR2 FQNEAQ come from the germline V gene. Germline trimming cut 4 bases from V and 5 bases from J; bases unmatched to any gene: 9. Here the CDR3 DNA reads TGTGCCAGCAGCTCGCCCCGGGACAGGGATGACGAGCAGTACTTC. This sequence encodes CASSSPRDRDDEQYF.

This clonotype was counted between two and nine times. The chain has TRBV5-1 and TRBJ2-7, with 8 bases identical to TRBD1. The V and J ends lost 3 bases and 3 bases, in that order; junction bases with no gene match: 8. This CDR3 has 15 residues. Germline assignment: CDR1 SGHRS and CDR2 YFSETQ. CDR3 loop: CASSSIQGARYEQYF. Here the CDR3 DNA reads TGCGCCAGCAGCTCTATCCAGGGGGCCCGCTACGAGCAGTACTTC.

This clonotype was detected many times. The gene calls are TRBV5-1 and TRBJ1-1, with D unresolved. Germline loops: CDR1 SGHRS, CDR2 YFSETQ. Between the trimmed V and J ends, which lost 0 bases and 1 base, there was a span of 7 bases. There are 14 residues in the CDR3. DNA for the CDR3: TGCGCCAGCAGCTTGGACGGTGGGAACACTGAAGCTTTCTTT. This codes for CASSLDGGNTEAFF.

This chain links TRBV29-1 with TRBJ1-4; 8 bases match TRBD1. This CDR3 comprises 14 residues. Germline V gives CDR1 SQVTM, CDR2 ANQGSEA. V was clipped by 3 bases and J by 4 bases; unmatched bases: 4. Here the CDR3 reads CSVEDRASNEKLFF. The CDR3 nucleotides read TGCAGCGTTGAGGACAGGGCCAGTAATGAAAAACTGTTTTTT.

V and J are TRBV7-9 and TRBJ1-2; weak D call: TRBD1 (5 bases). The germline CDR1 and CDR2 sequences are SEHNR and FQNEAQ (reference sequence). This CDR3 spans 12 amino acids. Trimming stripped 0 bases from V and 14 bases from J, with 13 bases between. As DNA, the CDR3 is TGTGCCAGCAGCTTAGCTGCGGGGGGTCGGACCTTC. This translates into CASSLAAGGRTF.